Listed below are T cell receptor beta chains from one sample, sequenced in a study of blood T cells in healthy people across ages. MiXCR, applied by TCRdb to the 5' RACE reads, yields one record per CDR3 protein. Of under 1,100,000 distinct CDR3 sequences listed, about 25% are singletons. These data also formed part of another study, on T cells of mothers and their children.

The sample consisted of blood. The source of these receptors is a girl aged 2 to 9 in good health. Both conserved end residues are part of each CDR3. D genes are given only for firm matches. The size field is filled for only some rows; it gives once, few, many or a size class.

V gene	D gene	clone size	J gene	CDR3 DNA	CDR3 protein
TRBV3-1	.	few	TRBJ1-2	TGTGCCAGCAGCTGGACAGATTACTATGGCTACACCTTC	CASSWTDYYGYTF
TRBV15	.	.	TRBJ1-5	TGTGCCACCAGCAGAGAAGGGACCGTCCTTAGGCCCCAGCATTTT	CATSREGTVLRPQHF
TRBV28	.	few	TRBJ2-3	TGTGCCACTGTGGGGGGGCTAGCCTCAGATACGCAGTATTTT	CATVGGLASDTQYF
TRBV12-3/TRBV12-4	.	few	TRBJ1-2	TGTGCCAGCAGTCTAGAGACGACGGCGTTCGGCTACACCTTC	CASSLETTAFGYTF
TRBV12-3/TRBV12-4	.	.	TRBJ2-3	TGTGCCAGCAGGCCTAGCGTGAGCACAGATACGCAGTATTTT	CASRPSVSTDTQYF
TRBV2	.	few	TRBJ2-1	TGTGCCAGCACCCGCAAAGAGTTGTGGAATGAGCAGTTCTTC	CASTRKELWNEQFF
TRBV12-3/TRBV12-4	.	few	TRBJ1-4	TGTGCCAGCAGGAGGGTGGCAGAAAAACTGTTTTTT	CASRRVAEKLFF
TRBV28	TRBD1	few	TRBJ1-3	TGTGCCAGCAGCACGATATCGGGACAGAGGGGAAACACCATATATTTT	CASSTISGQRGNTIYF
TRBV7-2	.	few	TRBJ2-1	TGTGCCAGCAGCTTAGATGCAGGGACCTACAATGAGCAGTTCTTC	CASSLDAGTYNEQFF
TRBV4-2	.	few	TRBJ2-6	TGTGCCAGCAGCCAAGTGTTTGGGGCCAACGTCCTGACTTTC	CASSQVFGANVLTF
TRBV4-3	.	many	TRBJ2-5	TGCGCCAGCAGCCCCTTGATGGGGGAGACCCAGTACTTC	CASSPLMGETQYF
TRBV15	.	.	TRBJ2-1	TGTGCCACCAGCAGAGACCGATTCAGCCAACTATACAATGAGCAGTTCTTC	CATSRDRFSQLYNEQFF
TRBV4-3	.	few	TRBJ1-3	TGCGCCAGCAGCCAAGAAATTCAGGTAGTCTCTGGAAACACCATATATTTT	CASSQEIQVVSGNTIYF
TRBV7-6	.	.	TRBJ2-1	TGTGCCAGCAGCTTAGCGAGGTCGGGGTCCAATGAGCAGTTCTTC	CASSLARSGSNEQFF
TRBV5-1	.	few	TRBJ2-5	TGCGCCAGCCTGGCCCAAGACCAAGAGACCCAGTACTTC	CASLAQDQETQYF
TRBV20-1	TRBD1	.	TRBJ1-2	TGCAGTGCCCCAAGACAGGGGGCGCATTATACGATTGGCTACACCTTC	CSAPRQGAHYTIGYTF
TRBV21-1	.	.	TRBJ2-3	TGTGCCAGCTCCATGGACTCGTTT	CASSMDSF
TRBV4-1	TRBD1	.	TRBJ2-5	TGCGCCAGCAGGCGGACAGGGTATGTCGAGACCCAGTACTTC	CASRRTGYVETQYF
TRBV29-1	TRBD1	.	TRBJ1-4	TGCAGCGTTAAGACAGGGGGCCGAAATGAAAAACTGTTTTTT	CSVKTGGRNEKLFF
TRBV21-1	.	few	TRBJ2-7	TGTGCCAGCAGAGCAAGGATCCACCAGGGAATCGACTACGAGCAGTACTTC	CASRARIHQGIDYEQYF
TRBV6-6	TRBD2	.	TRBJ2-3	TGTGCCAGCAGTTACTTTAGACTAGCGGGGAATGATACGCAGTATTTT	CASSYFRLAGNDTQYF
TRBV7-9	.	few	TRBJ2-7	TGTGCCAGCAGCTCGCTATTGGACGACGAGCAGTACTTC	CASSSLLDDEQYF
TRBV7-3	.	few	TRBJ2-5	TGTGCCAGCAGCGGACAGGGGACTAGAGAGACCCAGTACTTC	CASSGQGTRETQYF
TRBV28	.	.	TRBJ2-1	TGTGCCAGCCTAGAGGATAGCTCCTACAATGAGCAGTTCTTC	CASLEDSSYNEQFF
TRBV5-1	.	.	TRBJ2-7	TGCGCCAGCAGCGGAGACCTTCAGGGCTTAGGGCTTCGAGTCCAGCAGTACTTC	CASSGDLQGLGLRVQQYF
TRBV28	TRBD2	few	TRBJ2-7	TGTGCCAGCAGTTTTTCGGCTAGCGGGACCTACGAGCAGTACTTC	CASSFSASGTYEQYF
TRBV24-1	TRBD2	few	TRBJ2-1	TGTGCCACCAGCACCCCGGGGGGGAGCTCCTACAATGAGCAGTTCTTC	CATSTPGGSSYNEQFF
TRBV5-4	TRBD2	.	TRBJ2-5	TGTGCCAGCAGCTTGTCCCCTAGCGGGGGTGGAGCGACCCAGTACTTC	CASSLSPSGGGATQYF
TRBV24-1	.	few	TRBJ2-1	TGTGCCACCAGCTCGCCCGTAGCATCTTCTCTGGGGTACAATGAGCAGTTCTTC	CATSSPVASSLGYNEQFF
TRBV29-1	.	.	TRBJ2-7	TGCAGCGTTGCGTCAGTCGACGAGCAGTACTTC	CSVASVDEQYF
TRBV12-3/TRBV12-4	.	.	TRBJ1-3	TGTGCCAGCAGTTTAAACGGGGCTGGAAACACCATATATTTT	CASSLNGAGNTIYF
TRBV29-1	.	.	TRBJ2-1	TGCAGCGCTGGTACGACGGCGGTTGGGGAGCAGTTCTTC	CSAGTTAVGEQFF
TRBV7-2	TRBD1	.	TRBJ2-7	TGTGCCAGCAATCTACAGGGGACATTCTACGAGCAGTACTTC	CASNLQGTFYEQYF
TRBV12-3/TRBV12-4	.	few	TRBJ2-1	TGTGCCAGCAGCTCCTTATCGAGTGAGCAGTTCTTC	CASSSLSSEQFF
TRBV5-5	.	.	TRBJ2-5	TGTGCCAGCAGCTTTAGTCCCTCCGAGGAGCAGTACTTC	CASSFSPSEEQYF
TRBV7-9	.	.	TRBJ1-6	TGTGCCAGCAGCTTACCAGGCTCCAATTCACCCCTCCACTTT	CASSLPGSNSPLHF
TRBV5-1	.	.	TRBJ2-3	TGCGCCAGCAGACGGCGGCGGGACAAACTAGATACGCAGTATTTT	CASRRRRDKLDTQYF
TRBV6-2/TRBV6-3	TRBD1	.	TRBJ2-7	TGTGCCCGCAGTCCCGGGACAGGGGAGCAGTACTTC	CARSPGTGEQYF
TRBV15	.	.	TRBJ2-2	TGTGCCACCAGTCTACGCTCCGTTCTCACCGGGGAGCTGTTTTTT	CATSLRSVLTGELFF
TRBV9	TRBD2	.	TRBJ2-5	TGTGCCAGCAGCACAACTAGCGGGAACCCCCAAGAGACCCAGTACTTC	CASSTTSGNPQETQYF
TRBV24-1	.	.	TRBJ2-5	TGTGCCACCAGTGAGAGGGACCCCTTC	CATSERDPF
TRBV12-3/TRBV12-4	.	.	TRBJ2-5	TGTGCCAGCAGTTCCGAGTGGGGAACCCAAGAGACCCAGTACTTC	CASSSEWGTQETQYF